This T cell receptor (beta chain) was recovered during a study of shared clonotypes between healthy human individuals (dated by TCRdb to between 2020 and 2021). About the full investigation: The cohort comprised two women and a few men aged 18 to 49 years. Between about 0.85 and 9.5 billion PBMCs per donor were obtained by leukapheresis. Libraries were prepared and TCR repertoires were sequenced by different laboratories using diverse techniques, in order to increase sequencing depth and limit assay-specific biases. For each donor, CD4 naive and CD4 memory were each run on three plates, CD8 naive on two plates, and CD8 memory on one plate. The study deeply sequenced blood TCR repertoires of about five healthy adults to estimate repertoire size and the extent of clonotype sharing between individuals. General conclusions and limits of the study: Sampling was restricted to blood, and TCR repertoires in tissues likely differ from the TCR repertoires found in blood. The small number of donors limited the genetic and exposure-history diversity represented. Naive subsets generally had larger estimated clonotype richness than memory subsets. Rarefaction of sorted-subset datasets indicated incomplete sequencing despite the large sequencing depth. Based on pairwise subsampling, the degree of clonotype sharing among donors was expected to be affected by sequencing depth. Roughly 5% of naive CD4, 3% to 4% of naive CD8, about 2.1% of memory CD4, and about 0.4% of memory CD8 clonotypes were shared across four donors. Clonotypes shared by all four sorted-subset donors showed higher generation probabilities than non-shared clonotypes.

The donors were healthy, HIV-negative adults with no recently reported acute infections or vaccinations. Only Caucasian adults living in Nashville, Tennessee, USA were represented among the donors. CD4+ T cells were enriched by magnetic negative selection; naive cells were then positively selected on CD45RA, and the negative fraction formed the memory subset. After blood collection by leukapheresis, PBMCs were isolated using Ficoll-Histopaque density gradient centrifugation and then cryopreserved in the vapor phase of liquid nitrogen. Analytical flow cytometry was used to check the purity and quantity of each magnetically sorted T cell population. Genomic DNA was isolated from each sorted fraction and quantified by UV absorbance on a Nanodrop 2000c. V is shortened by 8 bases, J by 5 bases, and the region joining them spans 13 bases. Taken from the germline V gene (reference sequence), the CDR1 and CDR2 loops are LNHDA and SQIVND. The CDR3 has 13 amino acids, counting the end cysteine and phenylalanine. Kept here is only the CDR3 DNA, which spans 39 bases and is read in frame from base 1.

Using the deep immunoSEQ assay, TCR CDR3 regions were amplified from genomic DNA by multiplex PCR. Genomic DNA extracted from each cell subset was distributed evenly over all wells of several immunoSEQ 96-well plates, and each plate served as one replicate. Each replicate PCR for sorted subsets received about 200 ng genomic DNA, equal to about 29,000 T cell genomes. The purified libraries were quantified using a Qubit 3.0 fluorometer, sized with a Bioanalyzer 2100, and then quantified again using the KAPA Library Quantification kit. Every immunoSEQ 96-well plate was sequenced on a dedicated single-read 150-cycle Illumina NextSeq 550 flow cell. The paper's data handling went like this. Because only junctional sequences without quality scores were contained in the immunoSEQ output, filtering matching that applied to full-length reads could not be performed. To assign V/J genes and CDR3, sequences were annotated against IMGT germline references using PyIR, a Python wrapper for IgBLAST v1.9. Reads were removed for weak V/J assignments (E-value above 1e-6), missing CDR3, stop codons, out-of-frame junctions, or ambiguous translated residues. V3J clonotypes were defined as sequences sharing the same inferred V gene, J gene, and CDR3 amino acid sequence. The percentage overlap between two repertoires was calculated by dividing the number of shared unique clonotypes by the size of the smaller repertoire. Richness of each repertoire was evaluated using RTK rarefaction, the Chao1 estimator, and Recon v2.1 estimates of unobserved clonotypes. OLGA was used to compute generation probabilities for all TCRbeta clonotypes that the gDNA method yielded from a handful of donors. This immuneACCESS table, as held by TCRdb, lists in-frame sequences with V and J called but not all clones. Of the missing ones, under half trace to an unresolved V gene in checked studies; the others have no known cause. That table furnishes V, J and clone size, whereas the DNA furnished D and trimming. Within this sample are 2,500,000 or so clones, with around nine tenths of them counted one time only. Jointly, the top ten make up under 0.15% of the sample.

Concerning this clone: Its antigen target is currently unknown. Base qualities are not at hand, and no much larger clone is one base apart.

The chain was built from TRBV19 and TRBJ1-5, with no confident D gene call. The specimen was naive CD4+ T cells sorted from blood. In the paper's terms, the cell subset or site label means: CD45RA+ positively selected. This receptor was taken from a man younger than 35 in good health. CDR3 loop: CASGLLGDQPQHF. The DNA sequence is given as TGTGCCAGTGGTCTGCTAGGCGATCAGCCCCAGCATTTT.